These 21 T cell receptor beta chains share one sample of origin, sequenced in a study of blood T cell repertoires in COVID-19. This table comes from immunoSEQ multiplex PCR, and its TCRdb copy is limited to in-frame clones, with some not included. The sample includes some 670,000 clones, 80% to 90% of them seen just once. Sequencing used peripheral blood. Receptor source: a woman younger than 35 with acute or convalescent COVID-19.

V usage is TRBV19 and J usage is TRBJ1-2, with a possible D match to TRBD1 (6 bases). V lost 5 bases to trimming and J lost 2 bases, with 12 bases between them. In germline, CDR1 is LNHDA, CDR2 SQIVND (reference sequence). The CDR3 is 14 amino acids. CDR3 DNA: TGTGCCAGTAGTGCCCGGACAGCCAACTATGGCTACACCTTC. This sequence encodes CASSARTANYGYTF.

This clone turned up a few times. The sample contains more than one DNA sequence encoding this CDR3. V gene TRBV24-1 combines with J gene TRBJ2-2; D is perhaps TRBD2 (5 bases). This CDR3 has 15 residues. The ends were cut back, 1 base at V and 1 base at J, with 6 bases in the middle. Germline CDR1 is KGHDR and CDR2 is SFDVKD. The CDR3, as DNA: TGTGCCACCAGTGATTTCCGGGGGAACACCGGGGAGCTGTTTTTT. Translation gives CATSDFRGNTGELFF.

The J gene is TRBJ1-1, the V gene TRBV5-4, with D perhaps matching TRBD1 (5 bases). There are 16 residues in the CDR3. The germline CDR1 and CDR2 sequences are SGHNT and YYREEE (reference sequence). The V gene lost 4 bases and the J gene lost 4 bases, with 20 bases spanning the gap. CDR3 residues: CASSRRNRLGGTEAFF. The CDR3 DNA is TGTGCCAGCAGCCGTAGGAACCGCCTGGGGGGCACTGAAGCTTTCTTT. The entire variable domain, with the rest obtained from reference TRBV5-4 and TRBJ1-1, is as follows: ETGVTQSPTHLIKTRGQQVTLRCSSQSGHNTVSWYQQALGQGPQFIFQYYREEENGRGNFPPRFSGLQFPNYSSELNVNALELDDSALYLCASSRRNRLGGTEAFFGQGTRLTVV.

V is TRBV6-4 and J is TRBJ2-2; a possible D gene is TRBD1 (5 bases). Germline CDR1 and CDR2: MRHNA and SNTAGT. The V end lost 6 bases, the J end lost 4 bases, and 15 bases lay between the germline ends. The CDR3 consists of 15 residues. The CDR3 here is CASSPVWQGTGELFF. CDR3 sequence (DNA): TGTGCCAGCAGCCCGGTGTGGCAGGGCACCGGGGAGCTGTTTTTT.

The CDR3 spells CASSYSGGASEQYF. DNA of the CDR3: TGTGCCAGCAGCTATAGCGGGGGGGCTTCCGAGCAGTACTTC. V usage is TRBV11-2 and J usage is TRBJ2-7, with TRBD2 matching over 11 bases. CDR3 length equals 14 residues. V shed 4 bases, J shed 6 bases, and the junction held 5 bases outside the gene matches. Looked up from germline, CDR1 is SGHAT and CDR2 is FQNNGV.

The chain employs TRBV7-6 and TRBJ1-1, with D unclear. CDR1 and CDR2 (germline): SGHVS, FNYEAQ. The CDR3 loop spans 11 amino acids. Trimming pared 5 bases from V and 9 bases from J, leaving 10 bases between. CDR3: CASSGQSKAFF. The CDR3 DNA follows: TGTGCCAGCAGCGGGCAGTCCAAAGCTTTCTTT.

The rearrangement joins TRBV9 to TRBJ2-1; D unclear. The CDR3 runs 12 residues. Germline V gene lookup returns CDR1 SGDLS and CDR2 YYNGEE. V lost 4 bases and J 8 bases, leaving 10 bases between the germline ends. For the CDR3, the DNA is TGTGCCAGCAGCCTTCCTCGGGATGAGCAGTTCTTC. This translates into CASSLPRDEQFF. The full variable domain, its missing parts supplied by reference TRBV9 and TRBJ2-1, is DSGVTQTPKHLITATGQRVTLRCSPRSGDLSVYWYQQSLDQGLQFLIQYYNGEERAKGNILERFSAQQFPDLHSELNLSSLELGDSALYFCASSLPRDEQFFGPGTRLTVL.

This chain links TRBV3-1 (or the pseudogene TRBV3-2) with TRBJ1-2, with a possible D match to TRBD1 (5 bases). Germline V gene lookup returns CDR1 LGHDT and CDR2 YNNKEL (reference sequence). The V end lost 0 bases, the J end lost 5 bases, and 10 bases lay between the germline ends. This CDR3 comprises 14 residues. CDR3 amino acids: CASSQDETAYGYTF. Here the CDR3 DNA reads TGTGCCAGCAGCCAAGACGAGACAGCGTATGGCTACACCTTC.

The CDR3 spells CASSSVQGDTEAFF. The CDR3 DNA sequence: TGCGCCAGCAGCTCGGTACAGGGGGACACTGAAGCTTTCTTT. The chain carries TRBV5-1 and TRBJ1-1; TRBD1 matches at 8 bases. Germline-derived CDR1 and CDR2 are SGHRS and YFSETQ. V trimming: 3 bases; J trimming: 3 bases; junction bases outside the gene matches: 4. The CDR3 length is 14 residues.

The chain recombines TRBV9 with TRBJ1-3, with TRBD1 matching over 10 bases. This CDR3 contains 16 residues. The V and J ends lost 0 bases and 2 bases, in that order; junction bases with no gene match: 2. CDR1 and CDR2 from the germline V gene are SGDLS and YYNGEE. The CDR3 here is CASSVGGTGAGNTIYF. CDR3 sequence (DNA): TGTGCCAGCAGCGTAGGGGGGACAGGGGCTGGAAACACCATATATTTT.

The chain is built from TRBV7-6 and TRBJ1-2; 7 bases align to TRBD1. Trimming cost V 5 bases and J 4 bases; bases outside gene matches: 22. CDR1 SGHVS and CDR2 FNYEAQ come from the germline V gene. CDR3 size: 19 residues. CDR3 sequence reads: CASSPEYPGQTYTFYGYTF. In nucleotides, the CDR3 is TGTGCCAGCAGCCCGGAGTACCCGGGACAGACGTATACGTTCTATGGCTACACCTTC.

V and J are TRBV5-6 and TRBJ1-2; possibly TRBD1 for D (6 bases). Trimming shortened V by 7 bases and J by 5 bases, and 15 bases separated the two germline ends. The V gene's germline CDR1 is SGHDT and CDR2 YYEEEE. This CDR3 region has 13 residues. The chain's CDR3 is CASLRTGTYGYTF. CDR3 DNA sequence: TGTGCCAGCCTCCGTACAGGGACATATGGCTACACCTTC.

The chain carries TRBV7-8 and TRBJ2-7, with D possibly matching TRBD2 (6 bases). Germline lookup yields CDR1 SGHVS and CDR2 FQNEAQ. The CDR3 has 16 residues. The V end lost 7 bases, the J end lost 0 bases, and 19 bases lay between the germline ends. Written as DNA, the CDR3 is TGTGCCAGCACCCTCAATTGGGGGGAAAGCTCCTACGAGCAGTACTTC. This encodes CASTLNWGESSYEQYF.

The chain couples TRBV29-1 to TRBJ1-2; 8 bases fit TRBD1. The CDR3 runs 14 residues. The germline V gene encodes CDR1 SQVTM and CDR2 ANQGSEA. Trimming cost V 0 bases and J 4 bases; bases outside gene matches: 4. The CDR3 DNA sequence: TGCAGCGTTGAAGACCCGGGACAGGCCTATGGCTACACCTTC. Translation gives CSVEDPGQAYGYTF.

The chain links TRBV9 to TRBJ1-4; 7 nucleotides match TRBD1. CDR1 is SGDLS, CDR2 YYNGEE, per germline. Germline trimming cut 4 bases from V and 7 bases from J; bases unmatched to any gene: 13. The CDR3 sequence is 16 residues long. Here the CDR3 reads CASSPRRDSVTEKLFF. CDR3 sequence (DNA): TGTGCCAGCAGCCCCCGTCGGGACAGCGTAACTGAAAAACTGTTTTTT. The full variable domain, completed using reference TRBV9 and TRBJ1-4, is DSGVTQTPKHLITATGQRVTLRCSPRSGDLSVYWYQQSLDQGLQFLIQYYNGEERAKGNILERFSAQQFPDLHSELNLSSLELGDSALYFCASSPRRDSVTEKLFFGSGTQLSVL.

The chain has TRBV2 and TRBJ2-5, with 8 bases fitting TRBD2. Per the germline V gene, CDR1 is SNHLY and CDR2 is FYNNEI. V gave up 7 bases and J gave up 2 bases; unmatched junction bases: 12. The CDR3 runs 16 residues. The CDR3 is CASMAGRGDPQETQYF. DNA of the CDR3: TGTGCCAGCATGGCCGGGAGGGGAGATCCTCAAGAGACCCAGTACTTC.

The chain combines TRBV5-4 with TRBJ2-1; 9 bases align to TRBD1. This CDR3 is 15 amino acids long. The V segment lost 8 bases and the J segment 9 bases; nucleotides outside the gene matches: 15. The germline V gene encodes CDR1 SGHNT and CDR2 YYREEE (reference sequence). The CDR3 DNA is TGTGCCAGAGGCGTCGGGACAGGGTCGGTAGGTGAGCAGTTCTTC. It codes for CARGVGTGSVGEQFF.

The chain is built from TRBV4-3 and TRBJ1-3, with a weak D call TRBD1 (6 bases). Germline loops: CDR1 LGHNA, CDR2 YSLEER. This CDR3 comprises 15 residues. Trimming took 5 bases from V and 9 from J, leaving 20 bases between them. DNA of the CDR3: TGCGCCAGCAGCAACGAACAGGGCTTAAGAGCCACCATATATTTT. It yields the protein CASSNEQGLRATIYF.

This clone was picked up a small number of times. The chain links TRBV6-2 or TRBV6-3 to TRBJ1-1; 7 nucleotides match TRBD1. V shed 0 bases, J shed 0 bases, and the junction held 10 bases outside the gene matches. This CDR3 has 18 amino acids. CDR1 MNHEY and CDR2 SVGEGT come from the germline V gene. The chain's CDR3 is CASSYSPFRGNLNTEAFF. The CDR3 DNA sequence: TGTGCCAGCAGTTACTCTCCCTTCAGGGGGAACTTGAACACTGAAGCTTTCTTT.

The V call is TRBV30, the J call TRBJ1-5; D may be TRBD1 (5 bases). Germline lookup yields CDR1 GTSNPN and CDR2 SVGIG (reference sequence). Trimming removed 0 bases from V and 1 base from J, with 13 bases in between. The CDR3 loop spans 16 amino acids. The CDR3 spells CAWSVPAGMSNQPQHF. CDR3 sequence (DNA): TGTGCCTGGAGTGTACCCGCAGGGATGAGCAATCAGCCCCAGCATTTT.

This clone was counted a few times. The chain uses TRBV9 and TRBJ2-1; 8 positions match TRBD2. The junction had 3 bases not matched to a gene; V was cut back by 2 bases and J by 8 bases. There are 13 residues in the CDR3. Germline lookup yields CDR1 SGDLS and CDR2 YYNGEE. The CDR3 spells CASSVATSDEQFF. DNA for the CDR3: TGTGCCAGCAGCGTCGCGACTAGCGATGAGCAGTTCTTC.